A selection of T cell receptor beta chains follows, all from one sample in a study of CDR3 diversity in severe acne. TCRdb re-analysed the PCR reads in MiXCR, keeping a single row per CDR3 protein. This table holds 89,000 or so distinct CDR3 sequences, about half found once. Input material: blood. These receptors all stem from a male donor in good health, serving as a control. The CDR3 runs from the conserved cysteine through the conserved F or W. D genes are given only for firm matches. Not all rows give a size; the values are once, few, many and, for expanded clones, a class.

v_gene: TRBV12-3/TRBV12-4
j_gene: TRBJ2-7
abundance: medium-sized
d_gene: .
CDR3nt: TGTGCCAGCAGTTTATCAGACGGGGCCTTCTACGAGCAGTACTTC
CDR3aa: CASSLSDGAFYEQYF

v_gene: TRBV20-1
j_gene: TRBJ1-3
abundance: .
d_gene: .
CDR3nt: TGCAGTGCTAGACTTAACTCTGGAAACACCATATATTTT
CDR3aa: CSARLNSGNTIYF

v_gene: TRBV6-2/TRBV6-3
j_gene: TRBJ2-5
abundance: many
d_gene: .
CDR3nt: TGTGCCAGCAGTTACTTTATAAACCAAGAGACCCAGTACTTC
CDR3aa: CASSYFINQETQYF

v_gene: TRBV5-4
j_gene: TRBJ1-5
abundance: many
d_gene: TRBD1
CDR3nt: TGTGCCAGCAGCTTAGGGACAGCATACAATCAGCCCCAGCATTTT
CDR3aa: CASSLGTAYNQPQHF

v_gene: TRBV4-2
j_gene: TRBJ2-3
abundance: .
d_gene: .
CDR3nt: TGTGCCAGCAGCCAAGCTATCTGGGGACATACGCAGTATTTT
CDR3aa: CASSQAIWGHTQYF

v_gene: TRBV6-1
j_gene: TRBJ1-1
abundance: .
d_gene: TRBD1
CDR3nt: TGTGCCAGCAGTGGCACAGTAGGGACAGGGGCCACTGAAGCTTTCTTT
CDR3aa: CASSGTVGTGATEAFF

v_gene: TRBV7-9
j_gene: TRBJ2-7
abundance: many
d_gene: TRBD2
CDR3nt: TGTGCCAGCAGCTTAGGGACTAGCGGATCTCGGAATGAGCAGTACTTC
CDR3aa: CASSLGTSGSRNEQYF

v_gene: TRBV7-2
j_gene: TRBJ1-4
abundance: .
d_gene: TRBD1
CDR3nt: TGTGCCAGCAGCTCAGCCGGGACAGTGATGTTTTTT
CDR3aa: CASSSAGTVMFF

v_gene: TRBV5-6
j_gene: TRBJ2-7
abundance: once
d_gene: .
CDR3nt: TGTGCCAGCAGCCGGTCCTCCGAGCAGTACTTC
CDR3aa: CASSRSSEQYF

v_gene: TRBV20-1
j_gene: TRBJ1-3
abundance: .
d_gene: .
CDR3nt: TGCAGTGCTAGGCACGGGACTGGAAACACCATATATTTT
CDR3aa: CSARHGTGNTIYF

v_gene: TRBV9
j_gene: TRBJ1-1
abundance: many
d_gene: .
CDR3nt: TGTGCCAGCAGCGTAGAGGGCTATCTTGGCACTGAAGCTTTCTTT
CDR3aa: CASSVEGYLGTEAFF

v_gene: TRBV5-1
j_gene: TRBJ1-2
abundance: .
d_gene: TRBD1
CDR3nt: TGCGCCAGCAGCTTGGGCCGGGACAGGGTAAACTATGGCTACACCTTC
CDR3aa: CASSLGRDRVNYGYTF

v_gene: TRBV2
j_gene: TRBJ2-6
abundance: .
d_gene: TRBD2
CDR3nt: TGTGCCAGCAGTGCGGGGGGGTACACTGAAGCTTTC
CDR3aa: CASSAGGYTEAF

v_gene: TRBV14
j_gene: TRBJ2-1
abundance: many
d_gene: TRBD2
CDR3nt: TGTGCCAGCAGCCAAGCAGAATATCCGTACGGGACTAGTCACAATGAGCAGTTCTTC
CDR3aa: CASSQAEYPYGTSHNEQFF

v_gene: TRBV2
j_gene: TRBJ2-7
abundance: few
d_gene: TRBD2
CDR3nt: TGTGCCAGCAGCGGAGGGACTAGCGGAGGGCGACAGCAGTACTTC
CDR3aa: CASSGGTSGGRQQYF

v_gene: TRBV2
j_gene: TRBJ2-3
abundance: .
d_gene: TRBD2
CDR3nt: TGTGCCAGCAGCGAAGACTGGACTAGGCCAGATACGCAGTATTTT
CDR3aa: CASSEDWTRPDTQYF

v_gene: TRBV6-1
j_gene: TRBJ2-5
abundance: .
d_gene: .
CDR3nt: TGTGCCAGCAGTGAAGGGGGCACGGTTAAGGCCCAGTACTTC
CDR3aa: CASSEGGTVKAQYF

v_gene: TRBV9
j_gene: TRBJ2-5
abundance: many
d_gene: .
CDR3nt: TGTGCCAGCAGCCCCCAGGGGGGGGGGCACCAAGAGACCCAGTACTTC
CDR3aa: CASSPQGGGHQETQYF

v_gene: TRBV2
j_gene: TRBJ2-5
abundance: .
d_gene: .
CDR3nt: TGTGCCAGCAATAACCCTGTCCTAGCGCAAGAGACCCAGTACTTC
CDR3aa: CASNNPVLAQETQYF

v_gene: TRBV5-4
j_gene: TRBJ1-4
abundance: .
d_gene: TRBD1
CDR3nt: TGTGCCAGCAGCCGCCCGGGACAGGGCGTCGAAAAACTGTTTTTT
CDR3aa: CASSRPGQGVEKLFF

v_gene: TRBV29-1
j_gene: TRBJ1-2
abundance: many
d_gene: TRBD1
CDR3nt: TGCAGCGTAAGAGGGACAGGGGTCCATGGCTACACCTTC
CDR3aa: CSVRGTGVHGYTF

v_gene: TRBV9
j_gene: TRBJ2-1
abundance: .
d_gene: TRBD2
CDR3nt: TGTGCCAGCAGCGTAGGTGCTAGCGGGGGGCTTTTCTTC
CDR3aa: CASSVGASGGLFF

v_gene: TRBV5-5
j_gene: TRBJ2-5
abundance: medium-sized
d_gene: .
CDR3nt: TGTGCCAGCAGCTTGTTACCCGGGGGTGGGGAGACCCAGTACTTC
CDR3aa: CASSLLPGGGETQYF

v_gene: TRBV20-1
j_gene: TRBJ1-1
abundance: .
d_gene: TRBD1
CDR3nt: TGCAGTGCTAGACCCCGGGACAGGGACACTGAAGCTTTCTTT
CDR3aa: CSARPRDRDTEAFF

v_gene: TRBV25-1
j_gene: TRBJ2-2
abundance: .
d_gene: .
CDR3nt: TGTGCCAGCAGTGAGGCAGGGGAGCTGTTTTTT
CDR3aa: CASSEAGELFF

v_gene: TRBV29-1
j_gene: TRBJ2-5
abundance: many
d_gene: TRBD2
CDR3nt: TGCAGCGTTGTGCCGCGGGGGGGCGTTGAGACCCAGTACTTC
CDR3aa: CSVVPRGGVETQYF

v_gene: TRBV24-1
j_gene: TRBJ2-7
abundance: .
d_gene: TRBD1
CDR3nt: TGTGCCACCGGGGCCGGGACAGGAATGAGAGAGCAGTACTTC
CDR3aa: CATGAGTGMREQYF

v_gene: TRBV20-1
j_gene: TRBJ2-6
abundance: medium-sized
d_gene: .
CDR3nt: TGCAGTGCTAGTAGGGGGGCCGGCTCTGGGGCCAACGTCCTGACTTTC
CDR3aa: CSASRGAGSGANVLTF

v_gene: TRBV3-1
j_gene: TRBJ1-2
abundance: .
d_gene: .
CDR3nt: TGTGCCAGCAGCCAAGAGGGGGTCTCGAGCTACACCTTC
CDR3aa: CASSQEGVSSYTF

v_gene: TRBV5-4
j_gene: TRBJ2-7
abundance: .
d_gene: .
CDR3nt: TGTGCCAGCAGCTTTGAGGGGGGGCCGGGAGTATCCTACGAGCAGTACTTC
CDR3aa: CASSFEGGPGVSYEQYF

v_gene: TRBV11-3
j_gene: TRBJ1-2
abundance: .
d_gene: .
CDR3nt: TGTGCCAGCAGCTTAAGCTCGAATAACTATGGCTACACCTTC
CDR3aa: CASSLSSNNYGYTF

v_gene: TRBV29-1
j_gene: TRBJ2-5
abundance: many
d_gene: .
CDR3nt: TGCAGCGTGCCTCTAGCCCCAGAGACCCAGTACTTC
CDR3aa: CSVPLAPETQYF

v_gene: TRBV2
j_gene: TRBJ1-6
abundance: medium-sized
d_gene: TRBD1
CDR3nt: TGTGCCAGCAGTGATCGACGACAGGGTCGGAATTCACCCCTCCACTTT
CDR3aa: CASSDRRQGRNSPLHF

v_gene: TRBV2
j_gene: TRBJ1-1
abundance: .
d_gene: .
CDR3nt: TGTGCCAGCAGTGATTATACAGGTAACACTGAAGCTTTCTTT
CDR3aa: CASSDYTGNTEAFF

v_gene: TRBV6-1
j_gene: TRBJ1-6
abundance: many
d_gene: .
CDR3nt: TGTGCCAGCAGTGAACTCCCGCCGGCATCACCCCTCCACTTT
CDR3aa: CASSELPPASPLHF

v_gene: TRBV14
j_gene: TRBJ1-2
abundance: many
d_gene: .
CDR3nt: TGTGCCAGCAGCCCGGGGACCCGGCGCTATGGCTACACCTTC
CDR3aa: CASSPGTRRYGYTF

v_gene: TRBV9
j_gene: TRBJ1-2
abundance: few
d_gene: .
CDR3nt: TGTGCCAGCAGCGCGACGACCGTTAACTATGGCTACACCTTC
CDR3aa: CASSATTVNYGYTF

v_gene: TRBV9
j_gene: TRBJ1-1
abundance: .
d_gene: TRBD1
CDR3nt: TGTGCCAGCAGCGTAGGACAGGGAACTGAAGCTTTCTTT
CDR3aa: CASSVGQGTEAFF

v_gene: TRBV6-5
j_gene: TRBJ1-6
abundance: .
d_gene: .
CDR3nt: TGTGCCAGCATACAAGTTAAGGATTCACCCCTCCACTTT
CDR3aa: CASIQVKDSPLHF

v_gene: TRBV20-1
j_gene: TRBJ2-2
abundance: .
d_gene: TRBD1
CDR3nt: TGCAGTGCTACGAGAGGTTTTAGAGGCAGGGGGCTGGCCGGGGAGCTGTTTTTT
CDR3aa: CSATRGFRGRGLAGELFF

v_gene: TRBV5-1
j_gene: TRBJ2-1
abundance: many
d_gene: TRBD2
CDR3nt: TGCGCCAGCAGCTTGACTAGCGGGGGCAATGAGCAGTTCTTC
CDR3aa: CASSLTSGGNEQFF

v_gene: TRBV5-1
j_gene: TRBJ1-2
abundance: many
d_gene: TRBD1
CDR3nt: TGCGCCAGCAGCCCGACAGGGGATCGGGGCTACACCTTC
CDR3aa: CASSPTGDRGYTF

v_gene: TRBV12-3/TRBV12-4
j_gene: TRBJ2-7
abundance: .
d_gene: .
CDR3nt: TGTGCTAGTGGTTTGGGCTACGAGCAGTACTTC
CDR3aa: CASGLGYEQYF

v_gene: TRBV11-3
j_gene: TRBJ2-7
abundance: .
d_gene: .
CDR3nt: TGTGCCAGCAGCTTCTACTGGGGGTACTCCTACGAGCAGTACTTC
CDR3aa: CASSFYWGYSYEQYF

v_gene: TRBV5-1
j_gene: TRBJ2-7
abundance: few
d_gene: .
CDR3nt: TGCGCCAGCAGCCCTATCGGACAGCCTCAAAGCTCCTACGAGCAGTACTTC
CDR3aa: CASSPIGQPQSSYEQYF

v_gene: TRBV24-1
j_gene: TRBJ2-3
abundance: once
d_gene: .
CDR3nt: TGTGCCACCAGTGAATCTACTTACAGCACAGATACGCAGTATTTT
CDR3aa: CATSESTYSTDTQYF

v_gene: TRBV19
j_gene: TRBJ2-7
abundance: .
d_gene: TRBD2
CDR3nt: TGTGCCAGCACGGTCTGGTCTAGCGGAAAGGGGGAGCAGTACTTC
CDR3aa: CASTVWSSGKGEQYF

v_gene: TRBV5-6
j_gene: TRBJ2-7
abundance: medium-sized
d_gene: .
CDR3nt: TGTGCCAGCAGCTTGGCCGAAGCGGAGTACGAGCAGTACTTC
CDR3aa: CASSLAEAEYEQYF

v_gene: TRBV3-1
j_gene: TRBJ2-7
abundance: many
d_gene: TRBD1
CDR3nt: TGTGCCAGCAGCCAGAACAGGGGTGGCGAGCAGTACTTC
CDR3aa: CASSQNRGGEQYF

v_gene: TRBV15
j_gene: TRBJ2-2
abundance: few
d_gene: TRBD2
CDR3nt: TGTGCCACCAGCACCTCAGTACTAGCGGGAGAAGGGACCGGGGAGCTGTTTTTT
CDR3aa: CATSTSVLAGEGTGELFF

v_gene: TRBV15
j_gene: TRBJ2-7
abundance: .
d_gene: .
CDR3nt: TGTGCCACCAGCAGAGGGGAAGAGGTCGAGCAGTACTTC
CDR3aa: CATSRGEEVEQYF

v_gene: TRBV25-1
j_gene: TRBJ1-4
abundance: .
d_gene: .
CDR3nt: TGTGCCCCCCGCGCCTACAGTCCCAGCAGCTTGAATGAAAAACTGTTTTTT
CDR3aa: CAPRAYSPSSLNEKLFF

v_gene: TRBV5-5
j_gene: TRBJ2-5
abundance: .
d_gene: TRBD2
CDR3nt: TGTGCCAGCAGTCTGGCACCTGGACTAGCGCCACAAGAGACCCAGTACTTC
CDR3aa: CASSLAPGLAPQETQYF

v_gene: TRBV10-3
j_gene: TRBJ1-2
abundance: .
d_gene: .
CDR3nt: TGTGCCATCAGTGCACCGGGACAAGGGAAGGATGGCTACACCTTC
CDR3aa: CAISAPGQGKDGYTF

v_gene: TRBV11-3
j_gene: TRBJ2-5
abundance: .
d_gene: .
CDR3nt: TGTGCCAGCAGCTGGAGTGTATGGGAGACCCAGTACTTC
CDR3aa: CASSWSVWETQYF

v_gene: TRBV25-1
j_gene: TRBJ1-2
abundance: medium-sized
d_gene: .
CDR3nt: TGTGCCAGCAGTGATCATCTGCAGGCAGGTGGCTACACCTTC
CDR3aa: CASSDHLQAGGYTF

v_gene: TRBV28
j_gene: TRBJ1-5
abundance: .
d_gene: .
CDR3nt: TGTGCCAGCAGTCTCGTACTGAGCAATCAGCCCCAGCATTTT
CDR3aa: CASSLVLSNQPQHF